This T cell receptor (beta chain) was observed in a study of blood T cells in healthy people across ages. About this clonotype itself: The antigen remains undetermined.

Study-level results: No one knew whether donors had CMV, which possibly confounded expanded clonotype changes. Using unsorted PBMCs precluded a conclusive naive versus antigen-experienced comparison.

Each sample had at least 6.5 million PBMCs isolated. Germline trimming cut 0 bases from V and 4 bases from J; bases unmatched to any gene: 20. The CDR3 spans 20 residues. The germline V gene encodes CDR1 SGHKS and CDR2 YYEKEE (reference sequence). A second PCR, run for roughly 7 to 12 cycles, used a sample-barcoded 5' primer plus a J-beta primer mix. Each CDR3 protein gets one entry after TCRdb re-called the 5' RACE reads with MiXCR. In the table there are about a million distinct CDR3 sequences, under 40% of which are singletons. The source material was blood. This clonotype was obtained from a man younger than 35 in good health. This chain uses TRBV5-5 with TRBJ2-5; 8 bases are a match to TRBD1. CDR3 region: CASSLAVGQGFERRGETQYF. CDR3 nucleotide sequence: TGTGCCAGCAGCTTGGCCGTAGGACAGGGATTTGAGCGGCGGGGAGAGACCCAGTACTTC.